Presented here are 8 T cell receptor beta chains from one specimen sequenced in a study of cytomegalovirus exposure and HLA in healthy donors. Both 60 Vbeta primers and 13 Jbeta primers went into the PCR. Method: immunoSEQ multiplex PCR; TCRdb's copy keeps in-frame clones and lacks some. The sample holds over 100,000 clones. The source material was PBMCs. These receptors all stem from a woman in her thirties or forties in good health and CMV-seropositive.

The V and J genes are TRBV5-1 and TRBJ2-7; D unresolved. CDR3 length: 14 amino acids. With 1 base removed from V and 1 base from J, the gap between germline ends came to 9 bases. Germline values: CDR1 SGHRS, CDR2 YFSETQ. The DNA for the CDR3 is TGCGCCAGCAGCTTGTTTCTAGGTTCCTACGAGCAGTACTTC. Residues: CASSLFLGSYEQYF.

The chain employs TRBV27 and TRBJ2-3; 8 nucleotides align to TRBD2. This CDR3 has 15 amino acids. Germline CDR1 reads MNHEY; CDR2 reads SMNVEV (reference sequence). Losses at the gene ends were 3 bases for V and 5 bases for J; bases not matched to a gene: 7. CDR3 in amino acids: CASSFQRETGDTQYF. The CDR3 DNA reads as TGTGCCAGCAGTTTCCAGCGGGAGACAGGAGATACGCAGTATTTT.

The chain joins TRBV19 to TRBJ2-3, with 7 bases fitting TRBD1. The V gene end was trimmed by 2 bases and the J gene end by 2 bases; junction bases not matched to a gene: 4. The germline gives CDR1 LNHDA, CDR2 SQIVND (reference sequence). CDR3 length equals 15 residues. The CDR3 DNA sequence: TGTGCCAGTAGTATAACGGGACAGACCACAGATACGCAGTATTTT. Protein sequence: CASSITGQTTDTQYF.

The rearrangement joins TRBV5-1 to TRBJ1-1, with 9 positions matching TRBD1. This CDR3 spans 13 amino acids. After removal of 4 bases from V and 3 bases from J, the junction contained 1 base not matched to a gene. Per germline, CDR1 SGHRS and CDR2 YFSETQ. The CDR3 DNA is TGCGCCAGCAGCCGGACAGGGGACACTGAAGCTTTCTTT. Protein sequence: CASSRTGDTEAFF.

V and J are TRBV28 and TRBJ1-5; 8 positions agree with TRBD1. This CDR3 has 15 amino acids. J gave up 6 bases and V 6 bases, and 10 bases lay outside the gene matches. Germline CDR1 and CDR2: MDHEN and SYDVKM. The CDR3 DNA follows: TGTGCCAGCAGCCGCTTCCAGGGGGCATTTCAGCCCCAGCATTTT. This encodes CASSRFQGAFQPQHF.

V is TRBV7-9 and J is TRBJ1-2; TRBD1 is a possible D gene (6 bases). The V gene's germline CDR1 is SEHNR and CDR2 FQNEAQ (reference sequence). V dropped 2 bases and J dropped 10 bases, with 11 bases sitting between them. This CDR3 is 12 amino acids long. The CDR3 DNA reads TGTGCCAGCAGCTTACATACAGGGAACTACACCTTC. As protein: CASSLHTGNYTF.

The rearrangement joins TRBV25-1 to TRBJ2-2; D call uncertain. Looked up from germline, CDR1 is MGHDK and CDR2 is SYGVNS. The CDR3 covers 13 residues. The V gene lost 10 bases and the J gene lost 5 bases, with 14 bases spanning the gap. Here the CDR3 reads CATKMARTGELFF. CDR3 in DNA: TGTGCCACCAAAATGGCCCGTACCGGGGAGCTGTTTTTT.

J is TRBJ2-3 and V is TRBV15; 8 nucleotides match TRBD1. V lost 5 bases, J lost 2 bases, and 9 bases stayed unmatched. There are 16 residues in the CDR3. Germline loops: CDR1 LNHNV, CDR2 YYDKDF (reference sequence). The CDR3 DNA reads TGTGCCACCAGCCAAGAACCGACAGGGGACACAGATACGCAGTATTTT. Translating it yields CATSQEPTGDTDTQYF.